These T cell receptor beta chains were read from a single sample in a study of early T cells in non-severe SARS-CoV-2 infection. Each CDR3 protein is one row after TCRdb ran MiXCR on the 5' RACE reads. This table has tens of thousands of distinct CDR3 sequences, roughly 15% appearing once. Sample: whole blood. The receptors here all came from an adult who was a healthcare worker with PCR-confirmed SARS-CoV-2 infection or an uninfected control (not recorded which). CDR3s include the opening cysteine and the closing phenylalanine or tryptophan. A D gene is named only where the DNA matches it firmly. For some rows the clone size is stated as once, few or many, or as a class when expanded; others skip it.

cdr3_nt cdr3_aa v_call clone_size j_call d_call
TGCAGTGCCCGAGGGCTAGGAACAGATACGCAGTATTTT CSARGLGTDTQYF TRBV20-1 few TRBJ2-3 -
TGTGCCAGCAGGAGGACCGGGTATGGGGCAGGGGGAAATGAAAAACTGTTTTTT CASRRTGYGAGGNEKLFF TRBV27 many TRBJ1-4 TRBD1
TGTGCCAGCACCCAACGAAGGGATGGCTACACCTTC CASTQRRDGYTF TRBV12-3/TRBV12-4 - TRBJ1-2 -
TGTGCCACCAGTCCGGGGTGGGCCGGGGAGCTGTTTTTT CATSPGWAGELFF TRBV24-1 few TRBJ2-2 -
TGTGCCAGCAGCTTAGAGCTTGTGGGACGCTATGGCTACACCTTC CASSLELVGRYGYTF TRBV7-8 - TRBJ1-2 -
TGTGCCAGCAGTCCCAGGATCAGGGGGGAGACCCAGTACTTC CASSPRIRGETQYF TRBV11-2 few TRBJ2-5 TRBD1
TGTGCCAGCAGCCAAGGAGGGGTAGCCTGGTACTTC CASSQGGVAWYF TRBV3-1 - TRBJ2-5 -
TGTGCCATCAGTGACCCAGGGGGTATTAGCACAGATACGCAGTATTTT CAISDPGGISTDTQYF TRBV10-3 many TRBJ2-3 TRBD1
TGTGCCACCAGTGCTCTCACGGGGGCGAACACCGGGGAGCTGTTTTTT CATSALTGANTGELFF TRBV24-1 few TRBJ2-2 -
TGTGCCAGCAGCTTGGGGGACAGGATGAACACCGGGGAGCTGTTTTTT CASSLGDRMNTGELFF TRBV5-6 many TRBJ2-2 TRBD1
TGTGCCAGCAGCCCTTCGGCAGGGAACTATGGCTACACCTTC CASSPSAGNYGYTF TRBV7-2 - TRBJ1-2 -
TGCAGTGCCGACCTCGGGGAAGGGACGGAGACCCAGTACTTC CSADLGEGTETQYF TRBV20-1 few TRBJ2-5 -
TGTGCCAGCAGCGTCGATACGGACACTGAAGCTTTCTTT CASSVDTDTEAFF TRBV9 many TRBJ1-1 -
TGTGCCAGCACCTTTAGAGCGAGACAGGGGACCAATCAGCCCCAGCATTTT CASTFRARQGTNQPQHF TRBV5-6 few TRBJ1-5 TRBD1
TGTGCCAGTAGTATCCGTACAAGGGGCCCAGATACGCAGTATTTT CASSIRTRGPDTQYF TRBV19 - TRBJ2-3 -
TGTGCCAGCAGCTCCCCGATAACGTGGGGCTACACCTTC CASSSPITWGYTF TRBV7-9 - TRBJ1-2 -
TGTGCCAGCAGGAAGATCGGGACAGGTAACACTGAAGCTTTCTTT CASRKIGTGNTEAFF TRBV12-3/TRBV12-4 few TRBJ1-1 TRBD1
TGTGCCAGCAGCCAAAGACTAGCGGGGGAGGAGACCCAGTACTTC CASSQRLAGEETQYF TRBV7-8 many TRBJ2-5 TRBD2
TGTGCCAGTAGCTTCACCTCGGGCTATCCCACCGGGGAGCTGTTTTTT CASSFTSGYPTGELFF TRBV19 few TRBJ2-2 -
TGTGCCAGCTTCGTAGGGGTGGGTTCACCCCTCCACTTT CASFVGVGSPLHF TRBV12-3/TRBV12-4 few TRBJ1-6 -
TGTGCCAGCACGATTCAATACAGGGCCCATGGCTACACCTTC CASTIQYRAHGYTF TRBV2 - TRBJ1-2 -
TGCAGCGTTGTTAGGGACAGGAACACCGGGGAGCTGTTTTTT CSVVRDRNTGELFF TRBV29-1 - TRBJ2-2 TRBD1
TGTGCCAGCAAAGAGGGACTTCAGGGGAATATGGAGCATTTT CASKEGLQGNMEHF TRBV6-1 - TRBJ1-5 -
TGTGCCAGCAGCCCGGACAGGGGAACGCAGTATTTT CASSPDRGTQYF TRBV12-3/TRBV12-4 few TRBJ2-3 TRBD1
TGTGCCAGCAGTTTAGGGGGGGCCCGAGTGTTTTTT CASSLGGARVFF TRBV12-3/TRBV12-4 - TRBJ1-5 -
TGTGCCAGCAGCTTAACAGGGGGCTCATGGGCAGATACGCAGTATTTT CASSLTGGSWADTQYF TRBV7-2 - TRBJ2-3 TRBD1
TGTGCCAGTGCCCTTGGTGTCACAGATACGCAGTATTTT CASALGVTDTQYF TRBV19 many TRBJ2-3 -
TGTGCCAGCAGTCCCCGGGCCCCAGAGGCCCATACGCAGTATTTT CASSPRAPEAHTQYF TRBV12-3/TRBV12-4 few TRBJ2-3 -
TGCGCCAGCAGCTGGGTTATTGTGACCAACACAGATACGCAGTATTTT CASSWVIVTNTDTQYF TRBV5-1 few TRBJ2-3 -
TGTGCCAGCAGTGACCCATCCGGTAATAGTGAAAAACTGTTTTTT CASSDPSGNSEKLFF TRBV25-1 - TRBJ1-4 -
TGCGCCAGCAGCTTGGAAAGGGAAACAGATACGCAGTATTTT CASSLERETDTQYF TRBV5-1 few TRBJ2-3 -
TGTGCCAGCAGAGCAGGGGGCCGGGGTACCGGGGAGCTGTTTTTT CASRAGGRGTGELFF TRBV12-3/TRBV12-4 - TRBJ2-2 TRBD1
TGTGCCAGTAGTATGGACCCGACGGCTAACTATGGCTACACCTTC CASSMDPTANYGYTF TRBV19 few TRBJ1-2 -
TGCACCGTGGAGACAGGGAGCTATGGCTACACCTTC CTVETGSYGYTF TRBV29-1 - TRBJ1-2 TRBD1
TGTGCCAGCAGTGTACAGGGATTGGAGTCCCCTGAAGCTTTCTTT CASSVQGLESPEAFF TRBV2 few TRBJ1-1 -
TGCGCCAGCAGCTTGATGGCAGACAATTCACCCCTCCACTTT CASSLMADNSPLHF TRBV5-1 - TRBJ1-6 -
TGCGCCAGCAGCCGCCGAATAGCGGGGAGAAGCACAGATACGCAGTATTTT CASSRRIAGRSTDTQYF TRBV4-1 - TRBJ2-3 TRBD2
TGTGCCAGCAGCTTCTCAGGGGGGTATACAGATACGCAGTATTTT CASSFSGGYTDTQYF TRBV9 - TRBJ2-3 -